This passage covers 8 T cell receptor beta chains from one sample sequenced in a study of cytomegalovirus exposure and HLA in healthy donors. 13 Jbeta primers and 60 Vbeta primers were used for the PCR. Some clones are missing from TCRdb's copy, which holds only in-frame ones; the method was immunoSEQ multiplex PCR. Of approximately 130,000 clones detected, around three quarters appear once; the ten largest clones hold approximately 1.7%. Sequenced sample: PBMCs. These receptors were taken from a woman in her forties or fifties in good health and CMV-seronegative.

The DNA for the CDR3 is TGTGCCAGCAGCCAGGACGACAGGGGAAATCAGCCCCAGCATTTT. It encodes CASSQDDRGNQPQHF. J is TRBJ1-5 and V is TRBV4-2; 8 bases match TRBD1. V lost 3 bases, J lost 4 bases, and 5 bases stayed unmatched. Per the germline V gene, CDR1 is LGHNA and CDR2 is YNFKEQ. The CDR3 runs 15 residues.

V and J are TRBV5-1 and TRBJ1-4; TRBD1 matches at 7 bases. This CDR3 has 14 amino acids. The trim removed 4 bases at V and 3 bases at J, leaving 3 bases unmatched. Germline V lookup: CDR1 SGHRS, CDR2 YFSETQ. CDR3 loop: CASSEGQSNEKLFF. DNA for the CDR3: TGCGCCAGCAGCGAGGGACAGTCTAATGAAAAACTGTTTTTT.

J is TRBJ2-2 and V is TRBV4-3; 7 bases fit TRBD2. The CDR3 runs to 17 residues. The trim removed 3 bases at V and 3 bases at J, leaving 10 bases unmatched. Germline assignment: CDR1 LGHNA and CDR2 YSLEER. This CDR3 reads CASSQPPSGGYTGELFF. The CDR3, as DNA: TGCGCCAGCAGCCAGCCGCCTAGCGGAGGGTACACCGGGGAGCTGTTTTTT.

The rearrangement links TRBV7-3 to TRBJ2-1; D remains ambiguous. CDR1 and CDR2 from the germline V gene are SGHTA and FQGTGA. V shed 2 bases and J shed 4 bases, with 12 bases lying between them. This CDR3 has 15 residues. CDR3 DNA sequence: TGTGCCAGCAGCTTAGGGCTAAACTCATACAATGAGCAGTTCTTC. Its translation: CASSLGLNSYNEQFF.

The rearrangement links TRBV7-2 to TRBJ2-5; 8 bases map to TRBD1. J gave up 2 bases and V 5 bases, and 7 bases lay outside the gene matches. Germline CDR1 is SGHTA and CDR2 is FQGNSA. The CDR3 sequence is 15 residues long. The CDR3 sequence: CASSLQGVVQETQYF. CDR3 coding DNA: TGTGCCAGCAGCCTACAGGGGGTTGTACAAGAGACCCAGTACTTC.

The J gene is TRBJ1-4, the V gene TRBV29-1, with D possibly matching TRBD1 (6 bases). V lost 6 bases and J lost 8, with 13 bases in between. CDR3 length equals 12 residues. Germline CDR1 and CDR2: SQVTM and ANQGSEA. The CDR3 loop reads CSVRGMGEKLFF. In DNA, the CDR3 is TGCAGCGTCAGGGGAATGGGGGAAAAACTGTTTTTT. Full variable domain (rest looked up from reference TRBV29-1 and TRBJ1-4): SAVISQKPSRDICQRGTSLTIQCQVDSQVTMMFWYRQQPGQSLTLIATANQGSEATYESGFVIDKFPISRPNLTFSTLTVSNMSPEDSSIYLCSVRGMGEKLFFGSGTQLSVL.

This clone was picked up one time. The gene calls are TRBV10-3 and TRBJ1-3, with D possibly TRBD1 on 5 matching bases. V lost 5 bases, J lost 1 base, and 12 bases lay in between. Per germline, CDR1 ENHRY and CDR2 SYGVKD. The CDR3 has 15 amino acids. The CDR3 loop is CAISPLQGSGNTIYF. CDR3 nucleotides: TGTGCCATCAGTCCTCTCCAGGGATCTGGAAACACCATATATTTT.

The chain joins TRBV6-5 to TRBJ2-2; TRBD1 aligns across 9 bases. Per germline, CDR1 MNHEY and CDR2 SVGAGI. The junction had 8 bases not matched to a gene; V was cut back by 4 bases and J by 5 bases. This CDR3 has 16 residues. DNA of the CDR3: TGTGCCAGCAGTTCCCCCGGGACAGGGAAAACCGGGGAGCTGTTTTTT. This codes for CASSSPGTGKTGELFF.